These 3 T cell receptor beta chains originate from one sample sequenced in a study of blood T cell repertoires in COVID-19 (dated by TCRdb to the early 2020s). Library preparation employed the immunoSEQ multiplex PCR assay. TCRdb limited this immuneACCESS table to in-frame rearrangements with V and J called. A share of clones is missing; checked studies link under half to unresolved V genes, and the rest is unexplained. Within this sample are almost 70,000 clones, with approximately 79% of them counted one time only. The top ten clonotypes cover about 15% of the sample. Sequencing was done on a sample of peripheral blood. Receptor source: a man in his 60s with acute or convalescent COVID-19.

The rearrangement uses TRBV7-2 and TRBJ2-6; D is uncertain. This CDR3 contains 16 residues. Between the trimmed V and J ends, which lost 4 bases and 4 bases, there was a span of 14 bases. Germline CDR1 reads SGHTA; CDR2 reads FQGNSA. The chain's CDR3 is CASSSTVLAGANVLTF. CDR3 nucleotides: TGTGCCAGCAGCTCAACGGTCCTTGCAGGGGCCAACGTCCTGACTTTC. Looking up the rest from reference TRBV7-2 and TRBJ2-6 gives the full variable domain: GAGVSQSPSNKVTEKGKDVELRCDPISGHTALYWYRQSLGQGLEFLIYFQGNSAPDKSGLPSDRFSAERTGGSVSTLTIQRTQQEDSAVYLCASSSTVLAGANVLTFGAGSRLTVL.

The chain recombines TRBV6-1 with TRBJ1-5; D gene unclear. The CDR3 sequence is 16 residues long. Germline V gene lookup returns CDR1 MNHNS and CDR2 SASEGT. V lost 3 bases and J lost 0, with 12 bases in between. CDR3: CASSDLPLNSNQPQHF. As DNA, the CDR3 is TGTGCCAGCAGTGACCTGCCACTTAATAGCAATCAGCCCCAGCATTTT.

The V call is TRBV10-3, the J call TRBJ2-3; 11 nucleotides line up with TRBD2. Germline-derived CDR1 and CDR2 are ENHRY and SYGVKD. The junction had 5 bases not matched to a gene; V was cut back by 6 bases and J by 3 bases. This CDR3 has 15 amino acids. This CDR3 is CAIRASGGITDTQYF. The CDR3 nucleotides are TGTGCCATCAGGGCTAGCGGGGGGATTACAGATACGCAGTATTTT.